This TCR beta chain was documented in a study of T cells in Graves' hyperthyroidism and ophthalmopathy. Study conclusions and caveats: Before onset, by a median of around six months, the model predicted ophthalmopathy. Stable hyperthyroidism and ophthalmopathy were separated using 13 V-J signatures. Researchers found most expanded thyroid clonotypes above 0.001 in blood as well.

This clonotype was observed at least ten times. Its target is not known. Amplification of TCR beta CDR3 regions used RNA as the template. The HTBI set primed first-round TCR CDR3 RT-PCR. TCRdb re-derived calls from the multiplex PCR reads in MiXCR, one entry per CDR3 protein. The table records 300,000 to 400,000 distinct CDR3 sequences, 21% of them present only once. Hyperthyroidism patients were newly diagnosed, had disease duration under 2 months, and were aged 18 to 65 years. Input material: blood. The TCR comes from a woman between 45 and 65 years old with Graves' hyperthyroidism.

Written as DNA, the CDR3 is TGTGCCTGGACCTTAGGGGTTCGGGAGCAGTTCTTC. Residues: CAWTLGVREQFF. The V and J genes are TRBV30 and TRBJ2-1; possibly TRBD1 for D (5 bases). CDR1 is GTSNPN and CDR2 is SVGIG in the germline V gene (reference sequence). V lost 4 bases to trimming and J lost 10 bases, with 14 bases between them. This CDR3 comprises 12 residues.